A selection of T cell receptor beta chains follows, all from one sample in a study of OX40 agonist ivuxolimab in advanced cancers. Sequencing was performed with immunoSEQ multiplex PCR; in TCRdb, only in-frame clones are kept and a portion is missing. The repertoire consists of some 81,000 clones, with 80% to 90% occurring once and the leading ten covering less than 2%. The source was CD4+ or CD8+ T cells sorted from blood, collected in a trial of the OX40 agonist ivuxolimab. The receptor set was obtained from an adult with an advanced solid tumor such as melanoma, head and neck, liver or kidney cancer. Each CDR3 is given with its conserved first and last residue. A D gene is named only where the DNA matches it firmly.

cdr3_length,v_call,j_call,d_call,cdr3_aa,cdr3_nt
13,TRBV5-1,TRBJ2-7,.,CASSLEGSYEQYF,TGCGCCAGCAGCTTGGAGGGCAGCTACGAGCAGTACTTC
19,TRBV11-2,TRBJ2-3,TRBD1,CASSLDLYRQGAFGDTQYF,TGTGCCAGCAGCTTAGACCTATATAGACAGGGGGCCTTCGGTGATACGCAGTATTTT
16,TRBV28,TRBJ2-7,.,CASSLGAGGNSYEQYF,TGTGCCAGCAGTTTGGGGGCTGGGGGAAACTCCTACGAGCAGTACTTC
11,TRBV11-1,TRBJ2-1,.,CASSLGGEQFF,TGTGCCAGCAGCTTAGGGGGTGAGCAGTTCTTC
15,TRBV11-2,TRBJ2-1,TRBD2,CASSLDGGAWNEQFF,TGTGCCAGCAGCTTAGACGGGGGGGCGTGGAATGAGCAGTTCTTC
15,TRBV21-1,TRBJ1-2,.,CASSKVRGQGSGYTF,TGTGCCAGCAGCAAAGTAAGGGGACAGGGGAGCGGCTACACCTTC
15,TRBV19,TRBJ1-5,.,CASSIPSYSNQPQHF,TGTGCCAGTAGTATACCCAGTTATAGCAATCAGCCCCAGCATTTT
17,TRBV5-1,TRBJ1-3,.,CASSLESGDGTGNTIYF,TGCGCCAGCAGCTTGGAATCAGGGGATGGGACTGGAAACACCATATATTTT
13,TRBV9,TRBJ1-2,.,CASSVGQGRRYTF,TGTGCCAGCAGCGTAGGGCAGGGGAGGCGCTACACCTTC
14,TRBV19,TRBJ1-1,TRBD1,CASSIGTGETEAFF,TGTGCCAGTAGTATAGGGACAGGGGAGACTGAAGCTTTCTTT
14,TRBV9,TRBJ2-5,.,CASSVSSAGETQYF,TGTGCCAGCAGCGTATCCTCGGCGGGGGAGACCCAGTACTTC
15,TRBV5-1,TRBJ1-2,.,CASSSDPGTRYGYTF,TGCGCCAGCAGCTCCGATCCCGGGACACGCTATGGCTACACCTTC
15,TRBV4-2,TRBJ2-3,.,CASSQETASTDTQYF,TGTGCCAGCAGCCAAGAGACTGCTAGCACAGATACGCAGTATTTT
13,TRBV7-2,TRBJ1-4,.,CASSLEGGKKLFF,TGTGCCAGCAGCTTAGAAGGAGGGAAAAAACTGTTTTTT
12,TRBV6-1,TRBJ1-2,.,CASTALEYGYTF,TGTGCCAGCACGGCCCTTGAGTATGGCTACACCTTC
14,TRBV4-1,TRBJ2-3,.,CASSQESGTYTQYF,TGCGCCAGCAGCCAAGAATCCGGGACATATACGCAGTATTTT